A single sample is the source of the 10 T cell receptor beta chains below, sequenced in a study of shared clonotypes between healthy human individuals. TCRdb's table, derived via immunoSEQ multiplex PCR, lists solely in-frame clones and lacks some. The profile shows some 2,100,000 clones, 90% to 96% of them singletons. Source material: naive CD4+ T cells sorted from blood. Subset described: CD45RA+ positively selected. The source is a man younger than 30 in good health.

The CDR3 here is CASSLATGVTDTQYF. In DNA form, the CDR3 reads TGTGCCAGCTCCTTGGCAACGGGGGTCACAGATACGCAGTATTTT. The V and J genes are TRBV11-2 and TRBJ2-3; D is perhaps TRBD2 (6 bases). V lost 8 bases, J lost 2 bases, and 17 bases lay in between. The CDR3 extends over 15 amino acids. Germline-derived CDR1 and CDR2 are SGHAT and FQNNGV.

The genes are TRBV11-2 and TRBJ1-6; D gene uncertain. Trimming took off 1 base at V and 0 bases at J, with 7 bases between the two ends. The CDR3 runs to 16 residues. Germline V CDR1 and CDR2: SGHAT, FQNNGV. CDR3 nucleotides: TGTGCCAGCAGCTTAGCGACCAGCTCCTATAATTCACCCCTCCACTTT. Its protein product is CASSLATSSYNSPLHF.

The CDR3 loop reads CASRTRDRANEKLFF. CDR3 sequence (DNA): TGTGCCAGCAGGACACGGGACAGGGCTAATGAAAAACTGTTTTTT. This chain uses TRBV6-5 with TRBJ1-4, with 9 positions matching TRBD1. This CDR3 comprises 15 residues. The germline V gene has CDR1 MNHEY and CDR2 SVGAGI. With V trimmed by 6 bases and J by 3 bases, 5 bases remained unmatched.

J is TRBJ2-7 and V is TRBV5-1; 7 bases fit TRBD1. The CDR3 length is 15 residues. V lost 0 bases to trimming and J lost 3 bases; unmatched junction nucleotides: 6. Germline-derived CDR1 and CDR2 are SGHRS and YFSETQ. In DNA form, the CDR3 reads TGCGCCAGCAGCTTGGGTGACAGGGACCACTACGAGCAGTACTTC. This encodes CASSLGDRDHYEQYF. Combining the CDR3 with reference TRBV5-1 and TRBJ2-7 gives the whole variable domain KAGVTQTPRYLIKTRGQQVTLSCSPISGHRSVSWYQQTPGQGLQFLFEYFSETQRNKGNFPGRFSGRQFSNSRSEMNVSTLELGDSALYLCASSLGDRDHYEQYFGPGTRLTVT.

The count of this clone is one. The chain has TRBV15 and TRBJ2-1; D might be TRBD2 (6 bases). In germline, CDR1 is LNHNV, CDR2 YYDKDF (reference sequence). With 0 bases removed from V and 10 bases from J, the gap between germline ends came to 13 bases. This CDR3 has 14 amino acids. CDR3: CATSRDNAREEQFF. The DNA of the CDR3 is TGTGCCACCAGCAGAGACAACGCCCGGGAGGAGCAGTTCTTC. Variable domain in full (rest from reference TRBV15 and TRBJ2-1): DAMVIQNPRYQVTQFGKPVTLSCSQTLNHNVMYWYQQKSSQAPKLLFHYYDKDFNNEADTPDNFQSRRPNTSFCFLDIRSPGLGDTAMYLCATSRDNAREEQFFGPGTRLTVL.

CDR3 bases: TGTGCCAGCAGCTCTGAGGGCCTGGGGGAGCAGTACTTC. It encodes CASSSEGLGEQYF. The chain employs TRBV7-8 and TRBJ2-7; D might be TRBD2 (5 bases). V was pared by 4 bases and J by 7 bases, with 14 bases between. This CDR3 has 13 amino acids. In germline, CDR1 is SGHVS, CDR2 FQNEAQ.

The genes are TRBV29-1 and TRBJ2-5; 7 bases map to TRBD1. V lost 6 bases, J lost 1 base, and 8 bases stayed unmatched. The CDR3 contains 14 residues. CDR1 is SQVTM, CDR2 ANQGSEA, per germline. CDR3 nucleotides: TGCAGCGTGACTCCGGGACAGATCCAAGAGACCCAGTACTTC. As protein: CSVTPGQIQETQYF.

This sequence joins TRBV5-1 and TRBJ2-2, with TRBD1 as a possible D gene (6 bases). This CDR3 is built from 16 residues. Trimming took off 4 bases at V and 0 bases at J, with 13 bases between the two ends. The V gene's germline CDR1 is SGHRS and CDR2 YFSETQ. The CDR3 nucleotides read TGCGCCAGCAGCAGGGACAACTTAGCGAACACCGGGGAGCTGTTTTTT. Translation: CASSRDNLANTGELFF.

The chain employs TRBV30 and TRBJ1-4; D is unclear. V shed 3 bases and J shed 8 bases, with 13 bases lying between them. Looked up from germline, CDR1 is GTSNPN and CDR2 is SVGIG (reference sequence). This CDR3 comprises 13 residues. Written as DNA, the CDR3 is TGTGCCTGGAGCCGGACCTCGCAGGAAAAACTGTTTTTT. It translates to CAWSRTSQEKLFF.

The chain has TRBV7-2 and TRBJ1-6; the D gene is possibly TRBD1 (5 bases). The CDR3 has 16 amino acids. Trimming cost V 5 bases and J 4 bases, with 15 bases left between them. CDR1 and CDR2 (germline): SGHTA, FQGNSA. The CDR3 bases are TGTGCCAGCAGCCCAACGTGGGGGTCGTATAATTCACCCCTCCACTTT. Protein product: CASSPTWGSYNSPLHF.